The rows below give T cell receptor beta chains drawn from one sample of a study of cytomegalovirus exposure and HLA in healthy donors. Using immunoSEQ multiplex PCR, the repertoire was profiled, and TCRdb retains in-frame clones only, with some absent. The repertoire has 150,000 to 200,000 clones, almost 85% of them found once; the top ten carry over 2%. The sequenced material came from PBMCs. All receptors come from a woman between 45 and 60 years old in good health and CMV-seronegative. The CDR3 runs from the conserved cysteine through the conserved F or W. D genes are given only for firm matches. Clone size is shown for a subset of rows, as once, few, many or a class of expanded clone.

>TRBV27|-|-|TRBJ1-5
CASSRRQGNQPQHF
TGTGCCAGCAGCCGCAGACAGGGCAATCAGCCCCAGCATTTT
>TRBV28|-|-|TRBJ1-1
CAIYGLANTEAFF
TGTGCCATCTACGGGTTGGCGAACACTGAAGCTTTCTTT
>TRBV7-8|-|-|TRBJ2-2
CASWRDSDLTGELFF
TGTGCCAGCTGGCGGGACAGCGATCTCACCGGGGAGCTGTTTTTT
>TRBV28|-|TRBD2|TRBJ2-1
CASSPGGGDDEQFF
TGTGCCAGCAGTCCGGGAGGAGGGGACGATGAGCAGTTCTTC
>TRBV19|-|-|TRBJ2-5
CASSIGNPQETQYF
TGTGCCAGTAGTATAGGTAATCCCCAAGAGACCCAGTACTTC
>TRBV19|-|-|TRBJ2-7
CASSRSRDYEQYF
TGTGCCAGTAGTAGGAGCAGGGACTACGAGCAGTACTTC
>TRBV9|-|-|TRBJ2-7
CASSAGVGYEQYF
TGTGCCAGCAGCGCGGGAGTGGGCTACGAGCAGTACTTC
>TRBV18|once|TRBD1|TRBJ2-3
CASSPDRGPTDTQYF
TGTGCCAGCTCACCAGACAGGGGTCCCACAGATACGCAGTATTTT
>TRBV5-5|-|-|TRBJ2-7
CASSLIVSYEQYF
TGTGCCAGCAGCTTAATCGTCTCCTACGAGCAGTACTTC
>TRBV27|-|-|TRBJ2-7
CASSLEGWAEQYF
TGTGCCAGCAGTTTAGAGGGTTGGGCCGAGCAGTACTTC
>TRBV11-2|-|TRBD2|TRBJ2-1
CASSLDPTSGSKGSYNEQFF
TGTGCCAGCAGCTTAGATCCGACTAGCGGGAGCAAGGGCTCCTACAATGAGCAGTTCTTC
>TRBV11-3|-|TRBD2|TRBJ2-7
CASSRAGAYEQYF
TGTGCCAGCAGCCGGGCGGGGGCCTACGAGCAGTACTTC
>TRBV27|-|TRBD2|TRBJ2-7
CASSLASGSHEQYF
TGTGCCAGCAGTTTGGCTAGCGGGAGCCACGAGCAGTACTTC
>TRBV5-4|-|-|TRBJ2-5
CASSRVGGQETQYF
TGTGCCAGCAGCCGAGTGGGCGGGCAAGAGACCCAGTACTTC
>TRBV7-9|-|TRBD2|TRBJ2-1
CASSLAGTSGLNEQFF
TGTGCCAGCAGCTTAGCCGGGACTAGCGGACTCAATGAGCAGTTCTTC
>TRBV5-1|-|-|TRBJ2-7
CASSVRLTGPDSYEQYF
TGCGCCAGCAGCGTGAGATTGACAGGCCCAGACTCCTACGAGCAGTACTTC
>TRBV18|-|-|TRBJ1-2
CASSPGTPYGYTF
TGCGCCAGCTCACCAGGTACACCTTATGGCTACACCTTC
>TRBV5-1|-|-|TRBJ2-1
CASQMTPSGNEQFF
TGCGCCAGCCAAATGACTCCATCGGGCAATGAGCAGTTCTTC
>TRBV7-3|-|-|TRBJ1-3
CASSIIGGAGNTIYF
TGTGCCAGCAGCATCATCGGGGGGGCTGGAAACACCATATATTTT
>TRBV6-4|-|-|TRBJ1-2
CASSDSNRAYGYTF
TGTGCCAGCAGTGACTCAAACAGGGCCTATGGCTACACCTTC
>TRBV28|-|TRBD1|TRBJ1-5
CASSGFHGTGRPPQHF
TGTGCCAGCAGTGGATTCCACGGGACAGGGCGTCCGCCCCAGCATTTT
>TRBV28|-|-|TRBJ1-5
CASSSVGNQPQHF
TGTGCCAGCAGTTCGGTGGGCAATCAGCCCCAGCATTTT
>TRBV6-4|-|-|TRBJ1-4
CASSDDQGHNEKLFF
TGTGCCAGCAGTGACGACCAGGGGCATAATGAAAAACTGTTTTTT
>TRBV4-3|-|-|TRBJ2-2
CASSQDGRSRGGELFF
TGCGCCAGCAGCCAAGATGGAAGATCACGGGGCGGGGAGCTGTTTTTT
>TRBV7-8|-|-|TRBJ2-1
CASSSDGFPNNEQFF
TGTGCCAGCAGTTCCGACGGGTTTCCTAACAATGAGCAGTTCTTC
>TRBV6-5|once|TRBD2|TRBJ2-1
CASRASGNNEQFF
TGTGCCAGCAGGGCTAGCGGGAACAATGAGCAGTTCTTC
>TRBV6-1|few|-|TRBJ1-2
CASPVANYGYTF
TGTGCCAGCCCGGTTGCTAACTATGGCTACACCTTC
>TRBV15|-|-|TRBJ2-7
CATSREQDLGYEQYF
TGTGCCACCAGCAGAGAGCAGGACTTGGGGTACGAGCAGTACTTC
>TRBV6-5|-|-|TRBJ1-1
CASSYSAGETEAFF
TGTGCCAGCAGTTACTCCGCCGGGGAAACTGAAGCTTTCTTT
>TRBV18|-|-|TRBJ2-5
CASSPYQETQYF
TGTGCCAGCTCACCGTATCAAGAGACCCAGTACTTC
>TRBV5-1|-|-|TRBJ2-7
CASSFSNPYEQYF
TGCGCCAGCAGCTTTTCCAATCCCTACGAGCAGTACTTC
>TRBV2|-|TRBD1|TRBJ2-3
CASTTTGAGDTQYF
TGTGCCAGCACTACGACAGGGGCGGGTGATACGCAGTATTTT
>TRBV18|-|-|TRBJ2-3
CASSPLEGAPSTDTQYF
TGTGCCAGCTCACCACTAGAAGGGGCCCCTAGCACAGATACGCAGTATTTT
>TRBV9|-|TRBD2|TRBJ2-3
CASSLGVTSGSTDTQYF
TGTGCCAGCAGCCTAGGGGTAACTAGCGGGAGCACAGATACGCAGTATTTT
>TRBV5-5|once|TRBD2|TRBJ2-5
CASSFLAGGETQYF
TGTGCCAGCAGCTTCCTTGCGGGAGGAGAGACCCAGTACTTC
>TRBV7-2|-|TRBD2|TRBJ2-3
CASSPQGLAGGPKDTQYF
TGTGCCAGCAGCCCACAGGGACTAGCGGGAGGGCCTAAGGATACGCAGTATTTT
>TRBV18|-|TRBD1|TRBJ2-1
CASARDRAYNEQFF
TGTGCCAGCGCCAGGGACAGGGCCTACAATGAGCAGTTCTTC
>TRBV27|-|-|TRBJ2-3
CASSVEGTDTQYF
TGTGCCAGCAGTGTGGAGGGCACAGATACGCAGTATTTT
>TRBV5-6|few|TRBD1|TRBJ1-1
CASSLGGGQGNTEAFF
TGTGCCAGCAGCCTGGGAGGGGGACAGGGGAACACTGAAGCTTTCTTT
>TRBV29-1|-|-|TRBJ1-5
CSVRPPRNYSNQPQHF
TGCAGCGTTAGGCCACCGAGGAACTATAGCAATCAGCCCCAGCATTTT
>TRBV7-2|-|-|TRBJ2-7
CASSDRQSSYEQYF
TGTGCCAGCAGCGACCGACAGAGCTCCTACGAGCAGTACTTC
>TRBV5-1|once|TRBD1|TRBJ2-7
CASSPGQANRGQYF
TGCGCCAGCAGCCCGGGACAGGCAAACAGGGGGCAGTACTTC
>TRBV2|-|-|TRBJ2-1
CASSEANRARKQFF
TGTGCCAGCAGTGAGGCGAACAGGGCCAGAAAGCAGTTCTTC
>TRBV28|few|-|TRBJ1-4
CASSLRGRGRNEKLFF
TGTGCCAGCAGTTTGCGGGGGAGGGGGAGAAATGAAAAACTGTTTTTT
>TRBV6-5|-|-|TRBJ1-3
CASARDMSGNTIYF
TGTGCCAGCGCAAGAGACATGTCGGGAAACACCATATATTTT
>TRBV14|-|-|TRBJ1-2
CASSEQARYGYTF
TGTGCCAGCAGCGAACAGGCGCGCTATGGCTACACCTTC
>TRBV21-1|once|-|TRBJ2-7
CASSKRPGGYEQYF
TGTGCCAGCAGCAAAAGACCGGGGGGGTACGAGCAGTACTTC
>TRBV7-2|-|-|TRBJ1-1
CASSVAENTEAFF
TGTGCCAGCAGCGTGGCAGAGAACACTGAAGCTTTCTTT
>TRBV5-4|-|TRBD1|TRBJ2-1
CASSSWQGAPYNEQFF
TGTGCCAGCAGCTCGTGGCAGGGGGCACCCTACAATGAGCAGTTCTTC
>TRBV2|-|-|TRBJ1-3
CASSLEGHYSGNTIYF
TGTGCCAGCAGCCTCGAGGGACACTACTCTGGAAACACCATATATTTT
>TRBV4-1|-|-|TRBJ2-1
CASSYEKRTMVEQFF
TGCGCCAGCAGCTACGAAAAAAGGACTATGGTTGAGCAGTTCTTC
>TRBV10-1|once|-|TRBJ2-1
CATTKGGGWGEQFF
TGCGCCACCACGAAAGGGGGAGGGTGGGGTGAGCAGTTCTTC
>TRBV7-9|-|TRBD1|TRBJ1-1
CASSSTTDRDWAEAFF
TGTGCCAGCAGCTCCACCACGGACAGGGACTGGGCTGAAGCTTTCTTT
>TRBV6-5|-|TRBD2|TRBJ2-7
CASRTSGTSYEQYF
TGTGCCAGCAGGACTAGCGGAACCTCCTACGAGCAGTACTTC
>TRBV27|once|TRBD2|TRBJ2-2
CASSLTSGSVLGELFF
TGTGCCAGCAGTCTGACTAGCGGGAGTGTTCTCGGGGAGCTGTTTTTT
>TRBV29-1|-|-|TRBJ2-2
CSVVRQGTKTGELFF
TGCAGCGTTGTGCGTCAGGGTACGAAGACCGGGGAGCTGTTTTTT